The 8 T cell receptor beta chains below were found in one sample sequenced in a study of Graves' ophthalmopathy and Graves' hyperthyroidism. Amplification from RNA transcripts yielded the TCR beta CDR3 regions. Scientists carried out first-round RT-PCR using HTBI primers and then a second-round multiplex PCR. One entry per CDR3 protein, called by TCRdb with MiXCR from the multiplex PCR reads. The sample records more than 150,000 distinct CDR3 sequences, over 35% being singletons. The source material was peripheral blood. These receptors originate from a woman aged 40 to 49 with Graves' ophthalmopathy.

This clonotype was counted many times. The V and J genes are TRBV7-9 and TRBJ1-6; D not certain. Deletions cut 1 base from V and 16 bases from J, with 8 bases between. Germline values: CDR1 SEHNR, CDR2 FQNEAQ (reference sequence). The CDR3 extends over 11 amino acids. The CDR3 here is CASSLVGILHF. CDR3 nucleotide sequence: TGTGCCAGCAGCTTAGTCGGGATTCTCCACTTT.

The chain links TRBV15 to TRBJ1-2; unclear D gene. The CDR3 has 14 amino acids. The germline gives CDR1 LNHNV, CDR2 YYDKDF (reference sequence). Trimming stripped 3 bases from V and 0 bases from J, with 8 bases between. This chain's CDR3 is CATSRGVANYGYTF. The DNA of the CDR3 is TGTGCCACCAGCAGGGGCGTAGCTAACTATGGCTACACCTTC.

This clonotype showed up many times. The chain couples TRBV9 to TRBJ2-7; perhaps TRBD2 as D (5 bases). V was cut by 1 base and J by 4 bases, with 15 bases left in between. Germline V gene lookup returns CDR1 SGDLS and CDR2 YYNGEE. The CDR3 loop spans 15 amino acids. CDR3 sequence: CASSVSEGRGYEQYF. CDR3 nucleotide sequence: TGTGCCAGCAGCGTAAGCGAGGGCCGAGGTTACGAGCAGTACTTC.

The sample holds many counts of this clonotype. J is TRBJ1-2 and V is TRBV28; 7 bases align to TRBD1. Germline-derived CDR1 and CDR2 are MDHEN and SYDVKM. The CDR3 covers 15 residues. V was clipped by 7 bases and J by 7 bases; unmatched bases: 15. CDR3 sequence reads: CASTWDRPPEGGYTF. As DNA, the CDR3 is TGTGCCAGCACCTGGGACAGACCCCCGGAGGGTGGCTACACCTTC.

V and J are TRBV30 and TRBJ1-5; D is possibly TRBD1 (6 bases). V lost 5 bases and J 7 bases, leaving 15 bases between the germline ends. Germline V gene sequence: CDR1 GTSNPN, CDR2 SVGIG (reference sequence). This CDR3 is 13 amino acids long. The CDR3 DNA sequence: TGTGCCTGGGCAACAGGGACGGCCCAGCCCCAGCATTTT. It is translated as CAWATGTAQPQHF. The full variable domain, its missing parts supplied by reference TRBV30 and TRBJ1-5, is SQTIHQWPATLVQPVGSPLSLECTVEGTSNPNLYWYRQAAGRGLQLLFYSVGIGQISSEVPQNLSASRPQDRQFILSSKKLLLSDSGFYLCAWATGTAQPQHFGDGTRLSIL.

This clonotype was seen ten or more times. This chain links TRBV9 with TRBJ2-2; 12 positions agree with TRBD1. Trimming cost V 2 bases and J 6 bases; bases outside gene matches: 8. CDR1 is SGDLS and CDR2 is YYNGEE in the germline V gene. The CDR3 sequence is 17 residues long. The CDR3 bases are TGTGCCAGCAGCGTCACTCCGGGACAGGGGGCTGCCGGGGAGCTGTTTTTT. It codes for CASSVTPGQGAAGELFF.

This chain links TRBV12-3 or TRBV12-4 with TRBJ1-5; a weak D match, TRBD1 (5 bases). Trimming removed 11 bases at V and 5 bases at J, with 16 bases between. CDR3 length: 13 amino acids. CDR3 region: CAARGDSHQPQHF. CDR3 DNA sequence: TGTGCCGCTAGGGGAGACTCTCATCAGCCCCAGCATTTT.

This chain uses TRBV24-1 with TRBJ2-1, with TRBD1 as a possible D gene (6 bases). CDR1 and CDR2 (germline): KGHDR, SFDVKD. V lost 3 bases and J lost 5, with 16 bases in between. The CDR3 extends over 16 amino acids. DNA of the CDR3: TGTGCCACCAGTGATAACAGGGTGTGGGGTAACAATGAGCAGTTCTTC. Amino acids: CATSDNRVWGNNEQFF.